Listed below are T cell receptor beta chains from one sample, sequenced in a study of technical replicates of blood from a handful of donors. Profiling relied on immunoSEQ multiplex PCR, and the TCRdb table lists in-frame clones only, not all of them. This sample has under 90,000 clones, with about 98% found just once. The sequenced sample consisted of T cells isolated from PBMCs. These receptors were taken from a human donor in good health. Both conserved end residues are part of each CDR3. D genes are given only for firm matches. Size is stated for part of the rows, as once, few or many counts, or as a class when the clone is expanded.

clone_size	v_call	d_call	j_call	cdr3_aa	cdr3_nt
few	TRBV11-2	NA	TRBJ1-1	CASSLQGSGAEAFF	TGTGCCAGCAGCTTACAGGGATCGGGCGCTGAAGCTTTCTTT
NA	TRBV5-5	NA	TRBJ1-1	CASSFYGTEAFF	TGTGCCAGCAGCTTTTACGGCACTGAAGCTTTCTTT
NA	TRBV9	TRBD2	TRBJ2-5	CASSASGLDQETQYF	TGTGCCAGCAGCGCCTCCGGACTAGATCAAGAGACCCAGTACTTC
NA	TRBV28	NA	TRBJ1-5	CASSSPGGGSQPQHF	TGTGCCAGCAGTTCCCCTGGGGGGGGGTCCCAGCCCCAGCATTTT
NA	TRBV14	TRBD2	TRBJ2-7	CASSPNRLAEAYEQYF	TGTGCCAGCAGCCCGAACAGACTAGCGGAGGCGTACGAGCAGTACTTC
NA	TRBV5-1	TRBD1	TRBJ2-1	CASSSTGQSYNEQFF	TGCGCCAGCAGCTCGACAGGGCAATCCTACAATGAGCAGTTCTTC
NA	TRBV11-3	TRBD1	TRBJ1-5	CASSLGDTGQEGKGNQPQHF	TGTGCCAGCAGCTTAGGGGACACTGGACAGGAAGGGAAGGGCAATCAGCCCCAGCATTTT
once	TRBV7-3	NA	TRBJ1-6	CASGRDNSSPLHF	TGTGCCAGCGGACGGGACAATAGTTCACCCCTCCACTTT
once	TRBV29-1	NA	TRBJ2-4	CSVEGGRGGDIQYF	TGCAGCGTTGAAGGGGGACGGGGAGGAGACATTCAGTACTTC
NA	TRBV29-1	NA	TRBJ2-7	CSVIDSYEQYF	TGCAGCGTTATAGACTCCTACGAGCAGTACTTC
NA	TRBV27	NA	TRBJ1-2	CATARGNGYTF	TGTGCCACCGCCCGAGGAAATGGCTACACCTTC
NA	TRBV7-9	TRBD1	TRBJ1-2	CASSPSPRTGSGYTF	TGTGCCAGCAGCCCCTCCCCTCGGACAGGATCAGGCTACACCTTC
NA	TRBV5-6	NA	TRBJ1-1	CASSFPRGTHTEAFF	TGTGCCAGCAGCTTCCCCCGGGGTACGCACACTGAAGCTTTCTTT
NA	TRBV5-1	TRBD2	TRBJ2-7	CASSLGTSKLSKLGYEQYF	TGCGCCAGCAGCCTGGGGACTAGCAAATTATCTAAGCTTGGATACGAGCAGTACTTC
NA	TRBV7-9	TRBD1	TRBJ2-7	CASSSVEGANEQYF	TGTGCCAGCAGCTCCGTTGAGGGGGCGAACGAGCAGTACTTC
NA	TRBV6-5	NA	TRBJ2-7	CASRGLSSEQYF	TGTGCCAGCAGGGGACTCTCTAGCGAGCAGTACTTC
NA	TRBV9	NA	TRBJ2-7	CASSGGTPSSYEQYF	TGTGCCAGCAGCGGGGGGACACCGAGCTCCTACGAGCAGTACTTC
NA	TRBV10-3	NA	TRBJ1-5	CAISDSSRGGQQPQHF	TGTGCCATCAGTGACTCTTCGAGGGGGGGTCAACAGCCCCAGCATTTT
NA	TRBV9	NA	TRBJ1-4	CASSVQTGAGEKLFF	TGTGCCAGCAGCGTTCAAACAGGCGCTGGTGAAAAACTGTTTTTT
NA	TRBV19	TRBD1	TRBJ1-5	CASSLTGANQPQHF	TGTGCCAGTAGTCTAACAGGGGCTAATCAGCCCCAGCATTTT
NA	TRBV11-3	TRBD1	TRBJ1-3	CASSYDGQGPSGNTIYF	TGTGCCAGCAGCTATGATGGACAGGGACCTTCGGGAAACACCATATATTTT
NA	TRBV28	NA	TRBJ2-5	CASSLRTLGETQYF	TGTGCCAGCAGTTTAAGAACCCTCGGGGAGACCCAGTACTTC
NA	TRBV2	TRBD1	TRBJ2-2	CASNRDSLNTGELFF	TGTGCCAGCAATCGGGACAGCTTGAACACCGGGGAGCTGTTTTTT
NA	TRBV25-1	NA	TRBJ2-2	CASSFLITGELFF	TGTGCCAGCAGCTTCCTTATCACCGGGGAGCTGTTTTTT
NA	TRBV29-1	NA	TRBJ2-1	CSVEGGANNEQFF	TGCAGCGTTGAAGGCGGGGCAAACAATGAGCAGTTCTTC
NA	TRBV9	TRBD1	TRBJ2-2	CASSRQGSGTGELFF	TGTGCCAGCAGTAGACAGGGCTCCGGCACCGGGGAGCTGTTTTTT
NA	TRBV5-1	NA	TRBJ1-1	CATSRGGEGAEAFF	TGCGCCACCTCCAGGGGAGGGGAGGGCGCTGAAGCTTTCTTT
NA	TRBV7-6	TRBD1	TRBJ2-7	CASSLTGQGSTPYEQYF	TGTGCCAGCAGCTTAACCGGACAGGGGTCTACCCCCTACGAGCAGTACTTC
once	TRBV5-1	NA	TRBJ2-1	CASSLAGITRSNEQFF	TGCGCCAGCAGCTTGGCCGGGATAACCAGGTCCAATGAGCAGTTCTTC
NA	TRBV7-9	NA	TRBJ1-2	CASSSLTEAYTF	TGTGCCAGCAGCTCGCTGACGGAGGCCTACACCTTC
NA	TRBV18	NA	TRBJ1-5	CASSPGGRDQPQHF	TGTGCCAGCTCCCCCGGGGGAAGGGATCAGCCCCAGCATTTT
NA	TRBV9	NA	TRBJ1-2	CASSPPGVGYTF	TGTGCCAGCAGCCCCCCCGGGGTTGGCTACACCTTC
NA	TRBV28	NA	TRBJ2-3	CASSPSADTDTQYF	TGTGCCAGCAGTCCCTCAGCGGACACAGATACGCAGTATTTT
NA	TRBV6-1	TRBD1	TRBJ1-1	CASKTGRNTEAFF	TGTGCCAGCAAGACAGGGAGGAACACTGAAGCTTTCTTT
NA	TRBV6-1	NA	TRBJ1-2	CASLAVTNYGYTF	TGTGCCAGCCTGGCGGTGACTAACTATGGCTACACCTTC
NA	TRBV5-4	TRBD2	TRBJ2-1	CASSGRGGAAHNEQFF	TGTGCCAGCAGCGGCCGCGGGGGGGCCGCCCACAATGAGCAGTTCTTC
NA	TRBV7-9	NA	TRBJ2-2	CASSPRRGRPNTGELFF	TGTGCCAGCAGCCCACGGAGGGGCAGGCCGAACACCGGGGAGCTGTTTTTT
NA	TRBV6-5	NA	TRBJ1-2	CASSWAGANYGYTF	TGTGCCAGCAGTTGGGCCGGGGCTAACTATGGCTACACCTTC